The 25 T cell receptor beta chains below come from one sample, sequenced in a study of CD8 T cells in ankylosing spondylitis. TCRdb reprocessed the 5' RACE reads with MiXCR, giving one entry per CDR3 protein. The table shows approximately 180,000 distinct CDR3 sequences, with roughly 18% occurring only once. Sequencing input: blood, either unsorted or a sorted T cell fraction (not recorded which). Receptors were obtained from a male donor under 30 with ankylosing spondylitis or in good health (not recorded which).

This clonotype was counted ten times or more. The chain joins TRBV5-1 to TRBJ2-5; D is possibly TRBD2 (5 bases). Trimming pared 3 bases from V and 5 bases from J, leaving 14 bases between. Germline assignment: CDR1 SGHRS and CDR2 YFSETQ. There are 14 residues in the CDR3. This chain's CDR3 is CASSSDKRTETQYF. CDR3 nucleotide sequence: TGCGCCAGCAGCTCTGACAAGAGGACTGAGACCCAGTACTTC.

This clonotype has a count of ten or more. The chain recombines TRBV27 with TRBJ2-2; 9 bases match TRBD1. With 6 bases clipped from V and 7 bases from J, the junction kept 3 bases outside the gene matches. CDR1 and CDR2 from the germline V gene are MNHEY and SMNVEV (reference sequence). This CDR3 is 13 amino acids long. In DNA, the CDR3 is TGTGCCAGCAGCTGGACAGGGGTCGGGGAGCTGTTTTTT. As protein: CASSWTGVGELFF.

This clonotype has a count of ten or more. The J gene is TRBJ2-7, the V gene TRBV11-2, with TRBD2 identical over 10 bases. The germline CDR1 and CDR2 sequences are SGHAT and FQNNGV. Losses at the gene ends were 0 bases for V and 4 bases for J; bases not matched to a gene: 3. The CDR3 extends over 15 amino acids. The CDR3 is CASSLDGSGRYEQYF. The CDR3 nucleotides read TGTGCCAGCAGCTTAGATGGTAGCGGGAGGTACGAGCAGTACTTC.

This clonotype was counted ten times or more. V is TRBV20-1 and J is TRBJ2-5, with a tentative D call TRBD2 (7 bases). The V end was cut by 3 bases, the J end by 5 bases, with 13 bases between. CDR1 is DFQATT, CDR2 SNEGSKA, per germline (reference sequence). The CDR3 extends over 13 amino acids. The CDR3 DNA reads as TGCAGTGCTAGGGGGCGGGGGCGCGAGACCCAGTACTTC. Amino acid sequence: CSARGRGRETQYF.

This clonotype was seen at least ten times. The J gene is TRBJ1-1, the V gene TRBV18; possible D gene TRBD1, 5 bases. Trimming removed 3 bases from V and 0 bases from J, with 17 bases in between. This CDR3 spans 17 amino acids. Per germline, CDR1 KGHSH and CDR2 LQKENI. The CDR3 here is CASSPGAGGLMNTEAFF. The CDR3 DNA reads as TGTGCCAGCTCACCTGGGGCTGGGGGACTAATGAACACTGAAGCTTTCTTT.

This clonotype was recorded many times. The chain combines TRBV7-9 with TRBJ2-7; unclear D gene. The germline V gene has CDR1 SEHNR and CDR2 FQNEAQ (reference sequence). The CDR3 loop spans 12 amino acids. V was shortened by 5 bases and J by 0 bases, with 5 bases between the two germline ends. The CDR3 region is CASSQSSYEQYF. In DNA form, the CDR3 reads TGTGCCAGCAGCCAGAGCTCCTACGAGCAGTACTTC.

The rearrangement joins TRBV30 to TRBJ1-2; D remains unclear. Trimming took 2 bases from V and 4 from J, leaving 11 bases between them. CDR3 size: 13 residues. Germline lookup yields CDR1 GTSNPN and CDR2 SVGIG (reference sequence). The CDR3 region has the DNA TGTGCCTGGAGTCCCGCGGGTTCCTATGGCTACACCTTC. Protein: CAWSPAGSYGYTF.

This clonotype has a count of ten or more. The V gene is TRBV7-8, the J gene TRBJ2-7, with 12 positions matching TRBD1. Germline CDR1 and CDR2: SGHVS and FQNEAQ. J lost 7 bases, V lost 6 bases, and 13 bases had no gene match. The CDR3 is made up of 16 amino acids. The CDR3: CASSNNRDRGLREQYF. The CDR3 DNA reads TGTGCCAGCAGTAACAACCGGGACAGGGGGCTGAGGGAGCAGTACTTC.

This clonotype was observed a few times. The CDR3 DNA reads TGTGCCAGCAGTTTTGGCTTCTACAATGAGCAGTTCTTC. Its translation is CASSFGFYNEQFF. The rearrangement links TRBV28 to TRBJ2-1; D call uncertain. Germline CDR1 and CDR2: MDHEN and SYDVKM. There are 13 residues in the CDR3. The V and J ends lost 3 bases and 3 bases respectively, with 6 bases between them.

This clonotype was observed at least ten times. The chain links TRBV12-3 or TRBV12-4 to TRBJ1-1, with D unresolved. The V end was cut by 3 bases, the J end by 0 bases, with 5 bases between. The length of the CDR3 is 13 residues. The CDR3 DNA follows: TGTGCCAGCAGTTTCGGCCTGAACACTGAAGCTTTCTTT. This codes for CASSFGLNTEAFF.

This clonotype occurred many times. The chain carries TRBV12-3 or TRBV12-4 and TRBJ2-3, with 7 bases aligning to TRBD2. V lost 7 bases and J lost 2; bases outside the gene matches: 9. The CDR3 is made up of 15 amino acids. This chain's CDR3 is CASTQLATITDTQYF. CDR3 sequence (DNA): TGTGCCAGCACCCAACTAGCGACCATCACAGATACGCAGTATTTT.

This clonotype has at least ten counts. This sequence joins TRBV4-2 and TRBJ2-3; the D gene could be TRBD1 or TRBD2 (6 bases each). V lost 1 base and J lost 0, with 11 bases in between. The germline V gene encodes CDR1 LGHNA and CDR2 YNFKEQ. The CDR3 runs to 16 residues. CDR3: CASSQAGARSTDTQYF. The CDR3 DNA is TGTGCCAGCAGCCAAGCGGGGGCTCGCAGCACAGATACGCAGTATTTT.

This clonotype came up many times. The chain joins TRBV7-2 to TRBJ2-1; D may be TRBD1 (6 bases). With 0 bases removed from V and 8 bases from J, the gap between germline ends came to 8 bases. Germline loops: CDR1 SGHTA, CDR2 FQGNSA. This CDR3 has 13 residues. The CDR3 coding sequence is TGTGCCAGCAGCTTAGCACAGGGCGATGAGCAGTTCTTC. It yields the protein CASSLAQGDEQFF.

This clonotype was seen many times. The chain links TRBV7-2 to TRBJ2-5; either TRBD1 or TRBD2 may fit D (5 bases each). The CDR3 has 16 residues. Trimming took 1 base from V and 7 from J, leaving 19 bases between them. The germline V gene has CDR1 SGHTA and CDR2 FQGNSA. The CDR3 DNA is TGTGCCAGCAGCTTAGGAACCGGGACGCCTGCTGGGACCCAGTACTTC. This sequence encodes CASSLGTGTPAGTQYF.

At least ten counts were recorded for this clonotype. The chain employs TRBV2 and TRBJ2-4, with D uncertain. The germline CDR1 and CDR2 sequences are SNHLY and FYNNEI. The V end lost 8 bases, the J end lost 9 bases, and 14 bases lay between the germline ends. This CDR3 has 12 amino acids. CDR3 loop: CASVVLSGIQYF. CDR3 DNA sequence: TGTGCCAGCGTGGTCTTGAGTGGCATTCAGTACTTC.

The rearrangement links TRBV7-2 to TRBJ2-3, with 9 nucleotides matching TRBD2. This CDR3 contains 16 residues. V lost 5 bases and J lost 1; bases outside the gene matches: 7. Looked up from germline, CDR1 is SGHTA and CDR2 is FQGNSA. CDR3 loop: CASSISSGTGTDTQYF. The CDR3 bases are TGTGCCAGCAGCATATCTAGCGGGACTGGCACAGATACGCAGTATTTT.

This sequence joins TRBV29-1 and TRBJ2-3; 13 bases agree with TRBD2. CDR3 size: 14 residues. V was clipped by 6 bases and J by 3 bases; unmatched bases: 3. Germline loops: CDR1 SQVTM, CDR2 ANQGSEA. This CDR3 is CSVGTSGNTDTQYF. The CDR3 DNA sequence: TGCAGCGTCGGGACTAGCGGGAATACAGATACGCAGTATTTT.

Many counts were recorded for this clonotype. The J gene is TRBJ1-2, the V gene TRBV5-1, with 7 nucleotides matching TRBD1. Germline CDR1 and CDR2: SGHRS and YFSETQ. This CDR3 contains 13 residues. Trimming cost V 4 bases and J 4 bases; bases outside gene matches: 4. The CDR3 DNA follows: TGCGCCAGCAGCCCCGGGACAGCCTATGGCTACACCTTC. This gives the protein CASSPGTAYGYTF.

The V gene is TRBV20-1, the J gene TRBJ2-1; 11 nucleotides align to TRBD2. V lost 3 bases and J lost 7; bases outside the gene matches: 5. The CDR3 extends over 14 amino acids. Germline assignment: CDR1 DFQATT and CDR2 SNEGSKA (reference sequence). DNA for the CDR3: TGCAGTGCTAGGAAACTAGCGGGAGTGAATGAGCAGTTCTTC. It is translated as CSARKLAGVNEQFF.

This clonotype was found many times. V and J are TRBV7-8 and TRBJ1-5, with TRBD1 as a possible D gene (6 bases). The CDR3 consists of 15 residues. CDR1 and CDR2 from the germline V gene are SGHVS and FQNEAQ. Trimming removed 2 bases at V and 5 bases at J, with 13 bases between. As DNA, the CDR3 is TGTGCCAGCAGCTTATATGGACAGCCTGATCAGCCCCAGCATTTT. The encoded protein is CASSLYGQPDQPQHF.

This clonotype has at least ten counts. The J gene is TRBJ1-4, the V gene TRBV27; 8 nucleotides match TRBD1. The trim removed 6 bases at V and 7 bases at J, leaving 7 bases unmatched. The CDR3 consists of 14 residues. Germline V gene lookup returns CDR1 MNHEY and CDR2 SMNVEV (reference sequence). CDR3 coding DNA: TGTGCCAGCAGGAAACAGGGGGTTGGTGAAAAACTGTTTTTT. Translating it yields CASRKQGVGEKLFF.

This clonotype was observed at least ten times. CDR3 in DNA: TGTGCCAGCAGTTTACACAGGGGGACTGAAGCTTTCTTT. This gives the protein CASSLHRGTEAFF. The chain has TRBV27 and TRBJ1-1; 8 bases line up with TRBD1. The CDR3 consists of 13 residues. V trimming: 2 bases; J trimming: 5 bases; junction bases outside the gene matches: 1. Germline CDR1 MNHEY, CDR2 SMNVEV (reference sequence).

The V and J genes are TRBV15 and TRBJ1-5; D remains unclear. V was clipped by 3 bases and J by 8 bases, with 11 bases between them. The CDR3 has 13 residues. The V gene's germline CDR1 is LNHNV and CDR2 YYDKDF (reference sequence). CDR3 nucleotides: TGTGCCACCAGCAGTGAGCCTGGGGAGCCCCAGCATTTT. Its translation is CATSSEPGEPQHF.

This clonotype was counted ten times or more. The CDR3 here is CASSLEDLPNQPQHF. The CDR3 DNA reads as TGTGCCAGCAGCTTGGAAGATTTACCTAATCAGCCCCAGCATTTT. The chain combines TRBV11-2 with TRBJ1-5, with D uncertain. The CDR3 totals 15 residues. Germline V gene lookup returns CDR1 SGHAT and CDR2 FQNNGV. Trimming left V 3 bases short and J 4 bases short, with 13 bases between.

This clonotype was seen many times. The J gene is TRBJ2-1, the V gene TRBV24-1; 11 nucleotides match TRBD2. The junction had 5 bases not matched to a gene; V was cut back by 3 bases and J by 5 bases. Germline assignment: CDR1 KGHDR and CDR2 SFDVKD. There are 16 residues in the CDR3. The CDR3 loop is CATSDTGTSGNNEQFF. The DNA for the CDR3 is TGTGCCACCAGTGATACCGGGACTAGCGGAAACAATGAGCAGTTCTTC.